This record covers a single T cell receptor (beta chain). Sequencing used immunoSEQ multiplex PCR; TCRdb keeps in-frame clones, though not all of them. Among around 90,000 clones listed, 90% to 95% were seen once. This entry comes from a study of technical replicates of blood from several donors. The CDR3 loop spans 16 amino acids. Trimming removed 4 bases from V and 2 bases from J; junction bases left unmatched: 9. Germline V CDR1 and CDR2: SGHNT, YENEEA. This chain connects TRBV11-3 to TRBJ2-3, with TRBD1 identical over 7 bases. This sequence originates from a human donor in good health. Sequenced input: T cells isolated from PBMCs. The DNA of the CDR3 is TGTGCCAGCAGCTCGGAAAACAGGGGATTCACAGATACGCAGTATTTT. It specifies CASSSENRGFTDTQYF. The full variable domain, in which reference TRBV11-3 and TRBJ2-3 provide the parts outside the CDR3, is EAGVVQSPRYKIIEKKQPVAFWCNPISGHNTLYWYLQNLGQGPELLIRYENEEAVDDSQLPKDRFSAERLKGVDSTLKIQPAELGDSAVYLCASSSENRGFTDTQYFGPGTRLTVL.